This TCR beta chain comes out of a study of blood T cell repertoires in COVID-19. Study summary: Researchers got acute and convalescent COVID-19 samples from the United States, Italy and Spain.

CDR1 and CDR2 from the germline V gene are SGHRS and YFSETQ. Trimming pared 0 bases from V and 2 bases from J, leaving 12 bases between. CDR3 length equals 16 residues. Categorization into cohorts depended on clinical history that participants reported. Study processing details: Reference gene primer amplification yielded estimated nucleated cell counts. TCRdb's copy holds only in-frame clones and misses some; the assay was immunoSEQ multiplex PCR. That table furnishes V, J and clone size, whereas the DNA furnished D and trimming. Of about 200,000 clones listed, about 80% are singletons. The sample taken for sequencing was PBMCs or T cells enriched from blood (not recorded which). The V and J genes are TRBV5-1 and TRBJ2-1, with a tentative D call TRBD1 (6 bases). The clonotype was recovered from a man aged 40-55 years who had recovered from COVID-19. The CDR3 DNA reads TGCGCCAGCAGCTTGGCCACCGGGACAACCTACAATGAGCAGTTCTTC. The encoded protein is CASSLATGTTYNEQFF.